A single sample gave rise to the 23 T cell receptor beta chains below, sequenced in a study of blood T cell repertoires in COVID-19. Profiled with immunoSEQ multiplex PCR; TCRdb holds only in-frame clones, not every one. The sample lists roughly 250,000 clones, 70% to 85% occurring once. What was sequenced was peripheral blood. These receptor sequences come from an elderly woman with acute or convalescent COVID-19.

V and J are TRBV12-3 or TRBV12-4 and TRBJ2-1; tentative D call: TRBD2 (5 bases). V was shortened by 6 bases and J by 6 bases, with 12 bases between the two germline ends. This CDR3 comprises 13 residues. CDR3 amino acids: CASSQGLSNEQFF. The CDR3 region has the DNA TGTGCCAGCAGCCAAGGACTGAGCAATGAGCAGTTCTTC.

V and J are TRBV7-2 and TRBJ1-5, with a weak D call TRBD1 (5 bases). The CDR3 extends over 13 amino acids. The V gene's germline CDR1 is SGHTA and CDR2 FQGNSA. Trimming cost V 6 bases and J 6 bases, with 12 bases left between them. The CDR3 nucleotides read TGTGCCAGCAGTACCAGGGTGGGTCAGCCCCAGCATTTT. It translates to CASSTRVGQPQHF. The whole variable domain, remainder taken from reference TRBV7-2 and TRBJ1-5, is GAGVSQSPSNKVTEKGKDVELRCDPISGHTALYWYRQSLGQGLEFLIYFQGNSAPDKSGLPSDRFSAERTGGSVSTLTIQRTQQEDSAVYLCASSTRVGQPQHFGDGTRLSIL.

This clone was seen a few times. The chain employs TRBV5-1 and TRBJ1-2; possible D gene TRBD1, 6 bases. V lost 2 bases, J lost 0 bases, and 11 bases lay in between. Germline lookup yields CDR1 SGHRS and CDR2 YFSETQ. The CDR3 has 15 residues. CDR3: CASSFLDSANYGYTF. In nucleotides, the CDR3 is TGCGCCAGCAGCTTTTTGGACAGCGCTAACTATGGCTACACCTTC. The full variable domain, completed using reference TRBV5-1 and TRBJ1-2, is KAGVTQTPRYLIKTRGQQVTLSCSPISGHRSVSWYQQTPGQGLQFLFEYFSETQRNKGNFPGRFSGRQFSNSRSEMNVSTLELGDSALYLCASSFLDSANYGYTFGSGTRLTVV.

In its sample, this clone was seen once. This sequence joins TRBV13 and TRBJ2-2; 8 bases line up with TRBD1. J was trimmed by 6 bases and V by 5 bases; bases with no gene match: 5. This CDR3 comprises 14 residues. Germline V gives CDR1 PRHDT, CDR2 FYEKMQ (reference sequence). This CDR3 reads CASSRQGRSGELFF. CDR3 in DNA: TGTGCCAGCAGCAGACAGGGGCGGTCCGGGGAGCTGTTTTTT. The complete variable domain, with remaining parts taken from reference TRBV13 and TRBJ2-2, reads AAGVIQSPRHLIKEKRETATLKCYPIPRHDTVYWYQQGPGQDPQFLISFYEKMQSDKGSIPDRFSAQQFSDYHSELNMSSLELGDSALYFCASSRQGRSGELFFGEGSRLTVL.

This clone occurred a few times. The V gene is TRBV7-6, the J gene TRBJ1-6, with D perhaps TRBD1 (5 bases). V was pared by 1 base and J by 10 bases, with 17 bases between. This CDR3 has 16 residues. Germline V lookup: CDR1 SGHVS, CDR2 FNYEAQ. CDR3 in DNA: TGTGCCAGCAGCTTAGGGGGCGGCGGGGATTTATCACCCCTCCACTTT. This translates into CASSLGGGGDLSPLHF.

V gene TRBV25-1 combines with J gene TRBJ1-4; weak D call: TRBD1 (5 bases). Looked up from germline, CDR1 is MGHDK and CDR2 is SYGVNS. V was shortened by 0 bases and J by 8 bases, with 13 bases between the two germline ends. This CDR3 region has 15 residues. The CDR3 coding sequence is TGTGCCAGCAGTGAATATGGAGGGGTTGAAGAAAAACTGTTTTTT. This gives the protein CASSEYGGVEEKLFF.

This chain joins TRBV3-1 (or the pseudogene TRBV3-2) and TRBJ2-3; possible D gene TRBD1, 7 bases. Germline V CDR1 and CDR2: LGHDT, YNNKEL (reference sequence). Deletions cut 3 bases from V and 4 bases from J, with 11 bases between. CDR3 length: 14 residues. CDR3 residues: CASSHGGGPDTQYF. The CDR3 DNA reads TGTGCCAGCAGCCACGGAGGGGGCCCAGATACGCAGTATTTT.

The chain has TRBV4-1 and TRBJ2-7; 7 bases match TRBD2. J lost 4 bases, V lost 4 bases, and 10 bases had no gene match. In germline, CDR1 is MGHRA, CDR2 YSYEKL. The CDR3 spans 15 residues. The CDR3 loop is CASSPGEGVRYEQYF. CDR3 DNA sequence: TGCGCCAGCAGCCCCGGGGAGGGCGTCCGGTACGAGCAGTACTTC.

CDR3 residues: CASSLTGGAVHF. In DNA form, the CDR3 reads TGTGCCAGCAGCTTAACAGGGGGCGCGGTCCACTTT. The chain employs TRBV5-5 and TRBJ1-6, with 9 bases matching TRBD1. Germline loops: CDR1 SGHKS, CDR2 YYEKEE (reference sequence). J lost 17 bases, V lost 2 bases, and 5 bases had no gene match. The CDR3 sequence is 12 residues long.

V gene TRBV5-4 combines with J gene TRBJ1-3; D possibly corresponds to TRBD1 (5 bases). The V and J ends lost 6 bases and 2 bases respectively, with 15 bases between them. Germline V gene data show CDR1 as SGHNT and CDR2 as YYREEE (reference sequence). The CDR3 is 15 amino acids. CDR3 protein: CASTLQGYPGNTIYF. The CDR3 nucleotides are TGTGCCAGCACCCTCCAGGGTTATCCTGGAAACACCATATATTTT.

This rearrangement joins TRBV11-3 to TRBJ1-1; D gene uncertain. V shed 5 bases and J shed 2 bases, with 6 bases lying between them. The germline gives CDR1 SGHNT, CDR2 YENEEA. The CDR3 is made up of 12 amino acids. In DNA, the CDR3 is TGTGCCAGCAGCCAACAAAACACTGAAGCTTTCTTT. Translating it yields CASSQQNTEAFF.

The table lists this clone with a count of one. This rearrangement joins TRBV27 to TRBJ2-5; the match to TRBD1 covers 9 bases. The CDR3 runs 14 residues. Per germline, CDR1 MNHEY and CDR2 SMNVEV (reference sequence). V was pared by 3 bases and J by 4 bases, with 3 bases of the junction left unmatched. CDR3 sequence reads: CASSFGQGRETQYF. CDR3 nucleotide sequence: TGTGCCAGCAGTTTCGGACAGGGGCGAGAGACCCAGTACTTC.

The rearrangement uses TRBV2 and TRBJ1-3; a possible D gene is TRBD1 (6 bases). CDR1 and CDR2 from the germline V gene are SNHLY and FYNNEI. The germline V and J ends were trimmed by 4 bases and 3 bases, with 16 bases remaining between them. The CDR3 spans 16 residues. CDR3 sequence reads: CASSVLARGFGNTIYF. As DNA, the CDR3 is TGTGCCAGCAGTGTGTTGGCCAGGGGATTTGGAAACACCATATATTTT.

The chain's CDR3 is CASSLLSRGLVEQFF. CDR3 nucleotide sequence: TGTGCCAGCAGTTTATTAAGCAGGGGGCTGGTTGAGCAGTTCTTC. This rearrangement joins TRBV28 to TRBJ2-1; 8 nucleotides line up with TRBD1. CDR3 length: 15 residues. After removal of 1 base from V and 9 bases from J, the junction contained 8 bases not matched to a gene. The germline V gene encodes CDR1 MDHEN and CDR2 SYDVKM.

V is TRBV7-2 and J is TRBJ1-6; TRBD1 might be the D (6 bases). Germline assignment: CDR1 SGHTA and CDR2 FQGNSA. CDR3 length: 17 residues. V lost 1 base and J lost 3, with 13 bases in between. The CDR3 sequence: CASSLGRWGHYNSPLHF. Written as DNA, the CDR3 is TGTGCCAGCAGCTTAGGGCGGTGGGGACACTATAATTCACCCCTCCACTTT.

CDR3 nucleotides: TGCGCCAGCAGCTCAGGACAGGGCTGGAGCACCGGGGAGCTGTTTTTT. Amino acids: CASSSGQGWSTGELFF. This chain links TRBV5-1 with TRBJ2-2; TRBD1 aligns across 8 bases. The germline gives CDR1 SGHRS, CDR2 YFSETQ. V dropped 3 bases and J dropped 4; count of bases not matched to a gene: 8. CDR3 size: 16 residues.

This clone showed up just a few times. This chain links TRBV12-3 or TRBV12-4 with TRBJ1-2; no reliable D call. The CDR3 spans 13 residues. Trimming took off 2 bases at V and 4 bases at J, with 8 bases between the two ends. CDR3 protein: CASSLSQVYGYTF. The CDR3 DNA reads TGTGCCAGCAGTTTAAGCCAGGTCTATGGCTACACCTTC.

This sequence joins TRBV27 and TRBJ2-3; 10 bases are a match to TRBD2. J lost 0 bases, V lost 5 bases, and 5 bases had no gene match. The length of the CDR3 is 16 residues. In germline, CDR1 is MNHEY, CDR2 SMNVEV (reference sequence). The CDR3 loop is CASSLGLAVSTDTQYF. Written as DNA, the CDR3 is TGTGCCAGCAGTCTAGGACTAGCGGTTAGCACAGATACGCAGTATTTT.

V is TRBV25-1 and J is TRBJ1-1; D is uncertain. The CDR3 runs 15 residues. Trimming pared 4 bases from V and 4 bases from J, leaving 16 bases between. From germline, CDR1 is MGHDK and CDR2 SYGVNS. CDR3 residues: CASSVSLLTGTEAFF. In nucleotides, the CDR3 is TGTGCCAGCAGTGTTTCGCTTTTGACGGGCACTGAAGCTTTCTTT.

On this clone itself: The identical CDR3 is also encoded by other nucleotide sequences in the sample. The rearrangement joins TRBV5-4 to TRBJ1-1; D call uncertain. The CDR3 extends over 15 amino acids. Per the germline V gene, CDR1 is SGHNT and CDR2 is YYREEE (reference sequence). V was trimmed by 0 bases and J by 3 bases, leaving 12 bases between them. CDR3 in DNA: TGTGCCAGCAGCTTGGACCCGGGGTGGGACACTGAAGCTTTCTTT. It encodes CASSLDPGWDTEAFF.

This sequence joins TRBV15 and TRBJ1-6; D may be TRBD1 (6 bases). Per the germline V gene, CDR1 is LNHNV and CDR2 is YYDKDF (reference sequence). This CDR3 has 15 amino acids. Trimming stripped 7 bases from V and 0 bases from J, with 10 bases between. CDR3 region: CATTDSSSYNSPLHF. Written as DNA, the CDR3 is TGTGCCACCACGGACAGCAGCTCCTATAATTCACCCCTCCACTTT.

There are a few counts of this clone. As DNA, the CDR3 is TGCGCCAGCAGCCTTAACAGGCTCCCGTTGGGCGAAAAACTGTTTTTT. This gives the protein CASSLNRLPLGEKLFF. This chain joins TRBV4-1 and TRBJ1-4; a weak D match, TRBD1 (5 bases). CDR1 MGHRA and CDR2 YSYEKL come from the germline V gene. The germline V and J ends were trimmed by 4 bases and 8 bases, with 20 bases remaining between them. The CDR3 extends over 16 amino acids.

The rearrangement joins TRBV28 to TRBJ1-1; no reliable D call. Trimming stripped 2 bases from V and 4 bases from J, with 8 bases between. Per germline, CDR1 MDHEN and CDR2 SYDVKM. The CDR3 is 13 residues long. The CDR3 spells CASSLERPTEAFF. In DNA form, the CDR3 reads TGTGCCAGCAGTTTAGAGCGGCCCACTGAAGCTTTCTTT.